Listed here are 32 T cell receptor beta chains from one sample, sequenced in a study of cytomegalovirus exposure and HLA in healthy donors. PCR employed 60 Vbeta and 13 Jbeta primers. The assay was immunoSEQ multiplex PCR, and TCRdb's table has in-frame clones only and misses some. The sample records over 150,000 clones, approximately 73% being singletons. Sequencing was performed on PBMCs. Receptors originate from a man between 45 and 60 years old in good health and CMV-seronegative.

Only a few counts were recorded for this clone. CDR3 region: CASRLGSPGKPISYNEQFF. The CDR3 nucleotides are TGTGCAAGTCGCTTAGGATCCCCCGGGAAGCCTATTTCCTACAATGAGCAGTTCTTC. This chain connects TRBV12-2 to TRBJ2-1; the table's TRBD2 call for D was not verified on the DNA. TRBV12-2 is recorded as a pseudogene. CDR3 length: 19 residues.

This chain uses TRBV18 with TRBJ2-7; TRBD1 aligns across 9 bases. The V gene end was trimmed by 4 bases and the J gene end by 2 bases; junction bases not matched to a gene: 6. Germline values: CDR1 KGHSH, CDR2 LQKENI. The CDR3 has 15 residues. This chain's CDR3 is CASSQVGQGTYEQYF. Here the CDR3 DNA reads TGTGCCAGCTCACAAGTGGGACAGGGTACCTACGAGCAGTACTTC.

The chain combines TRBV5-1 with TRBJ1-2; 10 bases fit TRBD1. The CDR3 runs to 14 residues. The ends lost 5 bases at V and 3 bases at J; junction bases unmatched: 4. Germline CDR1 SGHRS, CDR2 YFSETQ. The DNA for the CDR3 is TGCGCCAGCAGTTACGGGACAGGGGACTATGGCTACACCTTC. Translating it yields CASSYGTGDYGYTF.

The chain employs TRBV10-2 and TRBJ2-5, with 8 bases aligning to TRBD2. Germline V gene lookup returns CDR1 WSHSY and CDR2 SAAADI. There are 14 residues in the CDR3. V shed 6 bases and J 5 bases; nucleotides not matched to a gene: 8. CDR3 loop: CASSGGGSQETQYF. The CDR3 bases are TGCGCCAGCAGCGGCGGGGGGTCTCAGGAGACCCAGTACTTC.

The V call is TRBV7-9, the J call TRBJ1-2; D may be TRBD1 (6 bases). Germline V lookup: CDR1 SEHNR, CDR2 FQNEAQ (reference sequence). V was trimmed by 5 bases and J by 1 base, leaving 8 bases between them. This CDR3 is 13 amino acids long. This CDR3 is CASSLQGNYGYTF. CDR3 in DNA: TGTGCCAGCAGCCTACAGGGTAACTATGGCTACACCTTC.

The chain carries TRBV6-5 and TRBJ1-2; D is ambiguous. V lost 5 bases and J lost 2, with 15 bases in between. The germline V gene encodes CDR1 MNHEY and CDR2 SVGAGI. The CDR3 is made up of 15 amino acids. CDR3 DNA sequence: TGTGCCAGCAGTCCACCCGGAGGTGTGAACTATGGCTACACCTTC. Protein: CASSPPGGVNYGYTF.

This clone was seen once. The rearrangement joins TRBV10-1 to TRBJ2-3; D might be TRBD1 (6 bases). Looked up from germline, CDR1 is WNHNN and CDR2 is SYGVQD (reference sequence). Trimming cost V 3 bases and J 4 bases, with 14 bases left between them. This CDR3 has 15 amino acids. The CDR3 protein is CASSDPLTGSDTQYF. CDR3 bases: TGCGCCAGCAGTGATCCGCTAACAGGGTCAGATACGCAGTATTTT.

This clone was seen a few times. This chain links TRBV9 with TRBJ2-5; tentatively, D is TRBD1 (6 bases). V lost 2 bases and J lost 4, with 9 bases in between. The CDR3 spans 13 residues. From germline, CDR1 is SGDLS and CDR2 YYNGEE. The CDR3 is CASSVLGGETQYF. The CDR3 bases are TGTGCCAGCAGCGTCCTAGGGGGAGAGACCCAGTACTTC.

The rearrangement uses TRBV5-1 and TRBJ1-4; tentatively, D is TRBD1 (5 bases). The germline V gene has CDR1 SGHRS and CDR2 YFSETQ. The V end was cut by 0 bases, the J end by 10 bases, with 10 bases between. This CDR3 is built from 13 residues. CDR3 DNA sequence: TGCGCCAGCAGCTTGGACGGGGGAGGAAAACTGTTTTTT. Residues: CASSLDGGGKLFF.

The chain couples TRBV6-5 to TRBJ1-6, with a possible D match to TRBD1 (5 bases). Trimming stripped 7 bases from V and 5 bases from J, with 15 bases between. The CDR3 is made up of 15 amino acids. Germline V gene sequence: CDR1 MNHEY, CDR2 SVGAGI. CDR3 amino acids: CASKGRVVDNSPLHF. The CDR3 DNA reads as TGTGCCAGCAAGGGCAGGGTGGTAGATAATTCACCCCTCCACTTT.

This chain links TRBV27 with TRBJ1-6; D is unresolved. The germline CDR1 and CDR2 sequences are MNHEY and SMNVEV (reference sequence). This CDR3 is 14 amino acids long. Trimming pared 5 bases from V and 5 bases from J, leaving 10 bases between. The CDR3 reads CASSARQNNSPLHF. DNA of the CDR3: TGTGCCAGCAGTGCGAGACAAAATAATTCACCCCTCCACTTT.

This chain links TRBV5-4 with TRBJ1-5; 7 nucleotides agree with TRBD1. The V segment lost 4 bases and the J segment 4 bases; nucleotides outside the gene matches: 8. From germline, CDR1 is SGHNT and CDR2 YYREEE (reference sequence). The CDR3 has 15 residues. In DNA form, the CDR3 reads TGTGCCAGCAGCATTACCGGGACAGAAAATCAGCCCCAGCATTTT. It is translated as CASSITGTENQPQHF. The variable domain in full, completed from reference TRBV5-4 and TRBJ1-5, reads ETGVTQSPTHLIKTRGQQVTLRCSSQSGHNTVSWYQQALGQGPQFIFQYYREEENGRGNFPPRFSGLQFPNYSSELNVNALELDDSALYLCASSITGTENQPQHFGDGTRLSIL.

The chain is built from TRBV5-6 and TRBJ2-7; 9 nucleotides align to TRBD1. The length of the CDR3 is 13 residues. With V trimmed by 4 bases and J by 7 bases, 6 bases remained unmatched. CDR1 is SGHDT and CDR2 is YYEEEE in the germline V gene. The CDR3, as DNA: TGTGCCAGCAGCGAGGGACAGGGTCAGGAGCAGTACTTC. Translated, it gives CASSEGQGQEQYF.

The chain is built from TRBV5-1 and TRBJ1-5; 12 bases map to TRBD1. With 0 bases clipped from V and 8 bases from J, the junction kept 9 bases outside the gene matches. CDR1 is SGHRS and CDR2 is YFSETQ in the germline V gene. CDR3 length: 17 residues. The CDR3 sequence is CASSLGVGTGGGEPQHF. CDR3 nucleotide sequence: TGCGCCAGCAGCTTGGGTGTGGGGACAGGGGGCGGGGAGCCCCAGCATTTT.

This clone was picked up a small number of times. This chain connects TRBV5-4 to TRBJ2-1, with 8 bases aligning to TRBD2. The CDR3 runs 16 residues. Trimming took 4 bases from V and 3 from J; bases not matched to a gene: 9. Germline CDR1 is SGHNT and CDR2 is YYREEE (reference sequence). The chain's CDR3 is CASSPQQRGIYNEQFF. The CDR3, as DNA: TGTGCCAGCAGCCCTCAACAGCGGGGGATCTACAATGAGCAGTTCTTC. Using reference TRBV5-4 and TRBJ2-1 for the parts outside the CDR3, the full variable domain is ETGVTQSPTHLIKTRGQQVTLRCSSQSGHNTVSWYQQALGQGPQFIFQYYREEENGRGNFPPRFSGLQFPNYSSELNVNALELDDSALYLCASSPQQRGIYNEQFFGPGTRLTVL.

The CDR3, as DNA: TGTGCCAGCAGCGCCATAGCGAACACTGAAGCTTTCTTT. Its translation is CASSAIANTEAFF. This sequence joins TRBV7-2 and TRBJ1-1; D unresolved. This CDR3 is 13 amino acids long. Germline-derived CDR1 and CDR2 are SGHTA and FQGNSA. The ends were cut back, 5 bases at V and 1 base at J, with 8 bases in the middle.

The table lists this clone with a count of one. The chain links TRBV7-9 to TRBJ2-7; 9 nucleotides agree with TRBD1. Germline CDR1 and CDR2: SEHNR and FQNEAQ (reference sequence). This CDR3 spans 14 amino acids. J lost 3 bases, V lost 5 bases, and 5 bases had no gene match. CDR3 in DNA: TGTGCCAGCAGCCCTACGACAGGGGGCTACGAGCAGTACTTC. Residues: CASSPTTGGYEQYF.

V gene TRBV5-1 combines with J gene TRBJ2-1, with D possibly being TRBD1 (5 bases). The CDR3 runs 15 residues. Per the germline V gene, CDR1 is SGHRS and CDR2 is YFSETQ. V gave up 6 bases and J gave up 1 base, with 14 bases separating them. In DNA, the CDR3 is TGCGCCAGCAAGATTGACAGATTTTCCTACAATGAGCAGTTCTTC. Its translation is CASKIDRFSYNEQFF.

The CDR3 DNA sequence: TGTGCCAGCAGTTTAGCGGGGGGCCTCGGAAAGACCCAGTACTTC. Its translation is CASSLAGGLGKTQYF. V usage is TRBV28 and J usage is TRBJ2-5; 8 bases match TRBD2. The V and J ends lost 2 bases and 6 bases, in that order; junction bases with no gene match: 8. The CDR3 consists of 15 residues. Germline CDR1 reads MDHEN; CDR2 reads SYDVKM. Drawing the rest from reference TRBV28 and TRBJ2-5, the complete variable domain is DVKVTQSSRYLVKRTGEKVFLECVQDMDHENMFWYRQDPGLGLRLIYFSYDVKMKEKGDIPEGYSVSREKKERFSLILESASTNQTSMYLCASSLAGGLGKTQYFGPGTRLLVL.

Concerning this clone: Other DNA sequences from this sample encode an identical CDR3 as well. The V gene is TRBV5-4, the J gene TRBJ1-4; the D is unclear. Germline values: CDR1 SGHNT, CDR2 YYREEE (reference sequence). Trimming cost V 1 base and J 6 bases, with 7 bases left between them. The CDR3 is 13 amino acids. The CDR3 nucleotides are TGTGCCAGCAGCTTGATACACGATGAAAAACTGTTTTTT. This translates into CASSLIHDEKLFF.

This chain links TRBV6-1 with TRBJ2-1; TRBD2 matches at 12 bases. CDR3 length equals 13 residues. The germline V gene encodes CDR1 MNHNS and CDR2 SASEGT. V shed 5 bases and J 10 bases; nucleotides not matched to a gene: 3. For the CDR3, the DNA is TGTGCCAGCAGTCTAGCGGGGGGGCTCGAGCAGTTCTTC. It is translated as CASSLAGGLEQFF.

The chain carries TRBV4-3 and TRBJ1-2; TRBD1 aligns across 7 bases. The CDR3 covers 14 residues. V lost 3 bases to trimming and J lost 2 bases; unmatched junction nucleotides: 3. The V gene's germline CDR1 is LGHNA and CDR2 YSLEER. In nucleotides, the CDR3 is TGCGCCAGCAGCCAGGAGGACAGGAACTATGGCTACACCTTC. Protein sequence: CASSQEDRNYGYTF.

The rearrangement uses TRBV19 and TRBJ2-6; TRBD1 might be the D (6 bases). Germline-derived CDR1 and CDR2 are LNHDA and SQIVND (reference sequence). This CDR3 comprises 16 residues. The V end was cut by 8 bases, the J end by 0 bases, with 14 bases between. As DNA, the CDR3 is TGTGCCAGTCGGGGACATCTCTCCTCTGGGGCCAACGTCCTGACTTTC. Translating it yields CASRGHLSSGANVLTF.

This sequence joins TRBV28 and TRBJ1-5; 7 bases agree with TRBD1. The V gene end was trimmed by 3 bases and the J gene end by 2 bases; junction bases not matched to a gene: 4. The CDR3 has 15 amino acids. The germline V gene encodes CDR1 MDHEN and CDR2 SYDVKM. Here the CDR3 reads CASSFKGAGNQPQHF. Here the CDR3 DNA reads TGTGCCAGCAGTTTTAAGGGGGCTGGCAATCAGCCCCAGCATTTT.

The chain employs TRBV5-5 and TRBJ2-7; the match to TRBD1 covers 8 bases. The germline CDR1 and CDR2 sequences are SGHKS and YYEKEE (reference sequence). The CDR3 has 15 amino acids. After removal of 2 bases from V and 0 bases from J, the junction contained 4 bases not matched to a gene. CDR3 DNA: TGTGCCAGCAGCTTAAGACAGGGGAGCTCCTACGAGCAGTACTTC. As protein: CASSLRQGSSYEQYF.

CDR3 amino acids: CSVRDSYNEQFF. In nucleotides, the CDR3 is TGCAGCGTCAGGGACAGCTACAATGAGCAGTTCTTC. This chain uses TRBV29-1 with TRBJ2-1, with 7 bases lining up with TRBD1. CDR1 and CDR2 from the germline V gene are SQVTM and ANQGSEA. The J segment lost 3 bases and the V segment lost 6 bases, leaving 2 bases of the junction unmatched. The CDR3 is made up of 12 amino acids.

V gene TRBV7-2 combines with J gene TRBJ1-5, with 10 bases lining up with TRBD1. Losses at the gene ends were 6 bases for V and 5 bases for J; bases not matched to a gene: 10. Germline CDR1 and CDR2: SGHTA and FQGNSA. The length of the CDR3 is 16 residues. The CDR3 spells CASSLSMTGGHQPQHF. DNA of the CDR3: TGTGCCAGCAGTCTTAGTATGACAGGGGGCCATCAGCCCCAGCATTTT.

The V gene is TRBV5-5, the J gene TRBJ2-1, with D maybe TRBD1 (6 bases). This CDR3 contains 14 residues. Between the trimmed V and J ends, which lost 1 base and 2 bases, there was a span of 7 bases. CDR1 and CDR2 from the germline V gene are SGHKS and YYEKEE (reference sequence). CDR3 protein: CASSLKGAYNEQFF. For the CDR3, the DNA is TGTGCCAGCAGCTTGAAGGGGGCCTACAATGAGCAGTTCTTC.

The V call is TRBV7-2, the J call TRBJ2-2; 8 bases agree with TRBD1. Germline V gene data show CDR1 as SGHTA and CDR2 as FQGNSA. The V gene end was trimmed by 6 bases and the J gene end by 5 bases; junction bases not matched to a gene: 11. This CDR3 comprises 16 residues. The CDR3 sequence is CASRGPGQGGTGELFF. The CDR3 DNA is TGTGCCAGCAGAGGTCCCGGACAGGGAGGAACCGGGGAGCTGTTTTTT. Looking up the rest from reference TRBV7-2 and TRBJ2-2 gives the full variable domain: GAGVSQSPSNKVTEKGKDVELRCDPISGHTALYWYRQSLGQGLEFLIYFQGNSAPDKSGLPSDRFSAERTGGSVSTLTIQRTQQEDSAVYLCASRGPGQGGTGELFFGEGSRLTVL.

The chain joins TRBV5-1 to TRBJ2-7, with no clear D. This CDR3 spans 13 amino acids. V gave up 2 bases and J gave up 0 bases, with 6 bases separating them. Germline V gene sequence: CDR1 SGHRS, CDR2 YFSETQ. As DNA, the CDR3 is TGCGCCAGCAGCTTTAGTAGCTCCTACGAGCAGTACTTC. The encoded protein is CASSFSSSYEQYF.

The chain joins TRBV6-5 to TRBJ2-3; D gene ambiguous. The germline V and J ends were trimmed by 6 bases and 7 bases, with 20 bases remaining between them. Per germline, CDR1 MNHEY and CDR2 SVGAGI. There are 15 residues in the CDR3. Here the CDR3 reads CASSVNRGADHTQYF. The CDR3 nucleotides are TGTGCCAGCAGCGTGAATCGCGGCGCGGATCATACGCAGTATTTT.

The sample holds a few counts of this clone. The chain uses TRBV6-4 and TRBJ2-3; perhaps TRBD2 as D (6 bases). The germline CDR1 and CDR2 sequences are MRHNA and SNTAGT. CDR3 size: 14 residues. Trimming took 5 bases from V and 2 from J, leaving 11 bases between them. The CDR3 loop reads CASSPSGDTDTQYF. CDR3 in DNA: TGTGCCAGCAGTCCATCGGGGGACACAGATACGCAGTATTTT.